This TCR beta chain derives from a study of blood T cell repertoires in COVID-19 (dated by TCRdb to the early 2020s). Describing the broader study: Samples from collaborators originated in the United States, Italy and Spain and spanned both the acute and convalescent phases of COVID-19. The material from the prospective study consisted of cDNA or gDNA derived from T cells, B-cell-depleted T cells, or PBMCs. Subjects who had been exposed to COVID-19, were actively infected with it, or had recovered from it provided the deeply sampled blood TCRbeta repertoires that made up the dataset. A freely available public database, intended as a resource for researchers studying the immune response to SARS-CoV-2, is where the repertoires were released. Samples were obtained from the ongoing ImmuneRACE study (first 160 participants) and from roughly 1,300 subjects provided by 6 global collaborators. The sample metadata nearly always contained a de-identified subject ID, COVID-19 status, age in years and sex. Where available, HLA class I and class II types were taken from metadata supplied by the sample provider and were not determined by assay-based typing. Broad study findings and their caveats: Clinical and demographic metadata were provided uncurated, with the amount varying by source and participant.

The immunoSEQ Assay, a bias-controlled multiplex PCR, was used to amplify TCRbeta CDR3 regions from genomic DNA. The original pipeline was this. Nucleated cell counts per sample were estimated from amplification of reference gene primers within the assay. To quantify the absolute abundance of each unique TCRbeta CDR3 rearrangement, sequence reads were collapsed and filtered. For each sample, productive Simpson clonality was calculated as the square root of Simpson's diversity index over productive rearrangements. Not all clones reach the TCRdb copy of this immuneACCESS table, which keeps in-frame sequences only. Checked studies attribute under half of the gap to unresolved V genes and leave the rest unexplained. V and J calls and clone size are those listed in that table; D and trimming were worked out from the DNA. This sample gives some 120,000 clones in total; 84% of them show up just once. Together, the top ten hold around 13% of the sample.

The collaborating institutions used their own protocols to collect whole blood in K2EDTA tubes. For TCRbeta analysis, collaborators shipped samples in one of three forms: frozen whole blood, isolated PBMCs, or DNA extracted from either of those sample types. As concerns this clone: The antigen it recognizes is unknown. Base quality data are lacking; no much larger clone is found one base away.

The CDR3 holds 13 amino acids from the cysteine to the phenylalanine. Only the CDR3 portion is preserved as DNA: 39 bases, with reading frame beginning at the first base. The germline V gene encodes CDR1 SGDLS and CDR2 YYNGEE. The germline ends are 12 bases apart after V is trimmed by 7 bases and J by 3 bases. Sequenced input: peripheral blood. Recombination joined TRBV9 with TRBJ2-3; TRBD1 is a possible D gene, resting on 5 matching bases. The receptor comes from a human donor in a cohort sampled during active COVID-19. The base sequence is TGTGCCAGCCGCCCTTCAGGGACAGATACGCAGTATTTT. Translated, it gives CASRPSGTDTQYF.